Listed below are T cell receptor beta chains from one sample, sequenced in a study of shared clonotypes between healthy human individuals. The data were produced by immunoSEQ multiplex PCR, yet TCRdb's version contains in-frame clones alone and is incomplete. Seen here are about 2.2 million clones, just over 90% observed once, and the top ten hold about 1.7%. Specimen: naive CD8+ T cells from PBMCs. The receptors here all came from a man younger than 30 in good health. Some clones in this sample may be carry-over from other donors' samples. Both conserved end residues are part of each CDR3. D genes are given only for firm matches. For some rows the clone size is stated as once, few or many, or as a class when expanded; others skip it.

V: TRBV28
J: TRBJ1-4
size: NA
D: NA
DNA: TGTGCCAGCAGTGGACCCCGCGGGGATGAAAAACTGTTTTTT
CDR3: CASSGPRGDEKLFF

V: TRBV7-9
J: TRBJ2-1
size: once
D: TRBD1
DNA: TGTGCCAGCAGCTTAGGACAGGGGGTCTACAATGAGCAGTTCTTC
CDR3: CASSLGQGVYNEQFF

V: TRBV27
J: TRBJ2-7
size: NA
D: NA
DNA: TGTGCCAGCAGCCCAAGGTTGCACAGCTCCTACGAGCAGTACTTC
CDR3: CASSPRLHSSYEQYF

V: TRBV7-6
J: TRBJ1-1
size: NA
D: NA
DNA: TGTGCCAGCAGCCCATTATCAGGGGTCCTTAACACTGAAGCTTTCTTT
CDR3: CASSPLSGVLNTEAFF

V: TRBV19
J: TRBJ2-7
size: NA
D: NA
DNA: TGTGCCAGTAAAAATAGAGGGCAGAGCGCCTACGAGCAGTACTTC
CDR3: CASKNRGQSAYEQYF

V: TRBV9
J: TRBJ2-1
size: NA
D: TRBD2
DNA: TGTGCCAGCAGCGTAGCCGCGACTAGCACCTCTTCCTACAATGAGCAGTTCTTC
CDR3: CASSVAATSTSSYNEQFF

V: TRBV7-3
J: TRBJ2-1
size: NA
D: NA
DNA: TGTGCCAGCAGCTTCCCGGGATCAAAGGACAATGAGCAGTTCTTC
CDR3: CASSFPGSKDNEQFF

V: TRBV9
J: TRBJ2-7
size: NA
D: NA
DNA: TGTGCCAGCAGCGTAGAGGATATGGGTTCCTACGAGCAGTACTTC
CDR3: CASSVEDMGSYEQYF

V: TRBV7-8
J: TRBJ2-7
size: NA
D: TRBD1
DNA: TGTGCCAGCAGCCATATGGACAGGGGGCGGCACGAGCAGTACTTC
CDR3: CASSHMDRGRHEQYF

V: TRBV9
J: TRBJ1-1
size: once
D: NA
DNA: TGTGCCAGCAGCGTAAGCGGGGCGACGAACACTGAAGCTTTCTTT
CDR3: CASSVSGATNTEAFF

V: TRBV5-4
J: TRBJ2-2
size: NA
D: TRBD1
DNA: TGTGCCAGCAGCCCGGGACAGCCGAACACCGGGGAGCTGTTTTTT
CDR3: CASSPGQPNTGELFF

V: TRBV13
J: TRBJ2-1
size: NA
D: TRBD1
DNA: TGTGCCAGCACCGAGGGGGCAAGCTCCTACAATGAGCAGTTCTTC
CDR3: CASTEGASSYNEQFF

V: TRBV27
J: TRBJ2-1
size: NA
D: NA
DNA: TGTGCCAGCAGTTCCCAGGGACCTCAAGGGAAGCAGTTCTTC
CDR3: CASSSQGPQGKQFF

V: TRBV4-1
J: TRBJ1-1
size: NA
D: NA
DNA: TGCGCCAGCAGCCCTTCACAGGGACTGAACACTGAAGCTTTCTTT
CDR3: CASSPSQGLNTEAFF

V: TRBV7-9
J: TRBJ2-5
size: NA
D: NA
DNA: TGTGCCAGCACCCATGCAGGGGCCGGAGAGACCCAGTACTTC
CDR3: CASTHAGAGETQYF

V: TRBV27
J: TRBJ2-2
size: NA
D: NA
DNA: TGTGCCAGCAGTCCCCTCTACACCGGGGAGCTGTTTTTT
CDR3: CASSPLYTGELFF

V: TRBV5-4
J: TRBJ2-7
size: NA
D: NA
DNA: TGTGCCAGCAGCTTAGGGACGGGACCCTACGAGCAGTACTTC
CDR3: CASSLGTGPYEQYF

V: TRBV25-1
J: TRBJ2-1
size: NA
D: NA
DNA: TGTGCCAGCAGTTCTAGGTCCTACAATGAGCAGTTCTTC
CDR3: CASSSRSYNEQFF

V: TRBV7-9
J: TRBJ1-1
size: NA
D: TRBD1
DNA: TGTGCCAGCAGCCCTTGGACAGGGGACACTGAAGCTTTCTTT
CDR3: CASSPWTGDTEAFF

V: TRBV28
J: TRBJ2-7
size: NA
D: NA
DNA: TGTGCCAGCTCAACCGCCGGCAGGCCCTGGGAGCAGTACTTC
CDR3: CASSTAGRPWEQYF

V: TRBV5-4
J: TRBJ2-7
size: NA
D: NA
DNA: TGTGCCAGCAGTGGAACGGGGCCCGAGCAGTACTTC
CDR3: CASSGTGPEQYF

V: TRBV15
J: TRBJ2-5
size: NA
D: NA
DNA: TGTGCCACCAGCAGGCCCGGGGGCGGGTTGGAGACCCAGTACTTC
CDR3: CATSRPGGGLETQYF

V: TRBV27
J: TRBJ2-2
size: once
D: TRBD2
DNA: TGTGCCAGCAGTTTAAGGTTGACTAGCGGGATAATAAACACCGGGGAGCTGTTTTTT
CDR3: CASSLRLTSGIINTGELFF

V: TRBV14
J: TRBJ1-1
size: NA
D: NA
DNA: TGTGCCAGCAGCCAAGGTGCTTTTGTCGGCAGGGGTCGTGAAGCTTTCTTT
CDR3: CASSQGAFVGRGREAFF

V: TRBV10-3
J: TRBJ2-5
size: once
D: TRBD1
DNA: TGTGCCATCAGTGATCCTGACAGGGGGATTCAAGAGACCCAGTACTTC
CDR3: CAISDPDRGIQETQYF

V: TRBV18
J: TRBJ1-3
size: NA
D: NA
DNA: TGTGCCAGCTCACCACCCGTGCCTTTAGGAAACACCATATATTTT
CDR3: CASSPPVPLGNTIYF

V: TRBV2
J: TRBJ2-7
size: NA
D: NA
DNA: TGTGCCAGCAGTGGCCCGGGACTCTTCGCCTACGAGCAGTACTTC
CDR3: CASSGPGLFAYEQYF

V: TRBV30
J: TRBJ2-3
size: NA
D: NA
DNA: TGTGCCTGGACGTCTCCGGACTGGTGGGAAGATACGCAGTATTTT
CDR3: CAWTSPDWWEDTQYF

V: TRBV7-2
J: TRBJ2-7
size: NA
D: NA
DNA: TGTGCCAGCAGCCAGGACATGAGCTCCTACGAGCAGTACTTC
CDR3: CASSQDMSSYEQYF

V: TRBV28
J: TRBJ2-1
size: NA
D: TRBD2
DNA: TGTGCCAGCAGTTTAAGGGGTCTAGCGGACTACAATGAGCAGTTCTTC
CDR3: CASSLRGLADYNEQFF

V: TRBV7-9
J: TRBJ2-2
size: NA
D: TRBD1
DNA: TGTGCCAGCAGATGGGGTCCCGGGACAGGCGGCACCGGGGAGCTGTTTTTT
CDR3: CASRWGPGTGGTGELFF

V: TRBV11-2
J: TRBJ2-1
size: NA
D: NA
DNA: TGTGCCAGCAGCCCTCCCTCTTTAAATGAGCAGTTCTTC
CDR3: CASSPPSLNEQFF

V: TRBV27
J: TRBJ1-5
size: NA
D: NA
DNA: TGTGCCAGCAGTTTCCGGGGGGTGACGTCCCAGCATTTT
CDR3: CASSFRGVTSQHF

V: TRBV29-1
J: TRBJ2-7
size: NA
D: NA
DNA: TGCAGCGTTGCGAACGTGGGAGACTCCTACGAGCAGTACTTC
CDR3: CSVANVGDSYEQYF

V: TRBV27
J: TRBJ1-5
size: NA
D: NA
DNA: TGTGCCAGCAGGGGAGCTTCCAATCAGCCCCAGCATTTT
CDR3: CASRGASNQPQHF

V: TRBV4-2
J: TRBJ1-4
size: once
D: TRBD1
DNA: TGTGCCAGCAGCCAAGGGACAGGGGGACCCGCAACTAATGAAAAACTGTTTTTT
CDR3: CASSQGTGGPATNEKLFF

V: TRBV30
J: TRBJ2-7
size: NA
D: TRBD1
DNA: TGTGCCTCAGAGGGGTCCCGGACAGGGGGGTACGAGCAGTACTTC
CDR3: CASEGSRTGGYEQYF

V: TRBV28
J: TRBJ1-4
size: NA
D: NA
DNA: TGTGCCAGCAGTTTATACCGGGACACTTCAACTAATGAAAAACTGTTTTTT
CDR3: CASSLYRDTSTNEKLFF

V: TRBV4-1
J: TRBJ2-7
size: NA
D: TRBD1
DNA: TGCGCCAGCAGCCTACGTGGACAGGAAATCTCCTACGAGCAGTACTTC
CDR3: CASSLRGQEISYEQYF

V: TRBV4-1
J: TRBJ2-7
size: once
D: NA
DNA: TGCGCCAGCAGCCAAGCCTTGACCTACGAGCAGTACTTC
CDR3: CASSQALTYEQYF

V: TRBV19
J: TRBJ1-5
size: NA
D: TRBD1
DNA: TGTGCCAGTAGTTCCCAGGGGGCTCGGCAGCCCCAGCATTTT
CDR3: CASSSQGARQPQHF

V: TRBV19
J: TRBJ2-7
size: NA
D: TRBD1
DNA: TGTGCCAGTAGCCGCCGGGGCCCGACAGGGACGGGCTACGAGCAGTACTTC
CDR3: CASSRRGPTGTGYEQYF